This TCR beta chain originates from a study of metastatic and nonmetastatic thyroid tumors. Thyroid surgery took place with no prior treatment in any patient. V was pared by 2 bases and J by 3 bases, with 11 bases between. The germline V gene encodes CDR1 MNHNS and CDR2 SASEGT. This CDR3 is 15 amino acids long. This clone showed up just a few times. The authors' processing: In papillary thyroid cancer, a distant-metastasis classifier was built using CDR3 differences across clinicopathological groups. TCRdb reassembled clones from the PCR reads with MiXCR. Here the V and J calls rest on TCRdb's processing, not on the authors' analysis. In the table there are 6,000 to 6,500 clones, over 25% of which are singletons.

The sample consisted of adjacent normal tissue. J is TRBJ1-5 and V is TRBV6-1; perhaps TRBD1 as D (5 bases). This TCR was sampled from a female donor with papillary thyroid cancer or a benign thyroid nodule (not recorded which). Some clones in this sample may be carry-over from other donors' samples. The CDR3 bases are TGTGCCAGCAGTGAAATGGGGCAGCCCAATCAGCCCCAGCATTTT. Amino acid sequence: CASSEMGQPNQPQHF.